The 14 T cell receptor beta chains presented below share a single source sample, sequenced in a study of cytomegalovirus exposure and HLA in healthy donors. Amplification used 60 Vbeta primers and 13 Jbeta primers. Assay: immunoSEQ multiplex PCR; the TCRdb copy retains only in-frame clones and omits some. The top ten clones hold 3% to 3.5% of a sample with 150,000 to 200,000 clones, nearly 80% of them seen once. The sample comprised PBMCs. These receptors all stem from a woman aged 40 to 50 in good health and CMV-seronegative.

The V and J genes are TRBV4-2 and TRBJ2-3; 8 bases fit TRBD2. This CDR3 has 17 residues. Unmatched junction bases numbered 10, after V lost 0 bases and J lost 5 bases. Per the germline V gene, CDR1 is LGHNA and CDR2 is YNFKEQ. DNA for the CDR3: TGTGCCAGCAGCCAAGACCGGGGAGCGGGGGCGCTAGATACGCAGTATTTT. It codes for CASSQDRGAGALDTQYF.

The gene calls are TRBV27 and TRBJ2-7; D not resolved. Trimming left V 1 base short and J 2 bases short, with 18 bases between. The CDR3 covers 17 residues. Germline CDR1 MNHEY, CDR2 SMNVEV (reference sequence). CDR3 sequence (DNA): TGTGCCAGCAGTTTATTAGAAAAGAGTCCCTACCCCTACGAGCAGTACTTC. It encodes CASSLLEKSPYPYEQYF.

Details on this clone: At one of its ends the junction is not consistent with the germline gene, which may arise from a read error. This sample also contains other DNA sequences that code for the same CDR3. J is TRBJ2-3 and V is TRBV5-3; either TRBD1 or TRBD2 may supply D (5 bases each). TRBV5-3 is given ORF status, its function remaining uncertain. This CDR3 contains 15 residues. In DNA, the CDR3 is TGCGCCAGAAGCTTGGAGGACAACCCGACAGATACGCAGTATTTT. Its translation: CARSLEDNPTDTQYF.

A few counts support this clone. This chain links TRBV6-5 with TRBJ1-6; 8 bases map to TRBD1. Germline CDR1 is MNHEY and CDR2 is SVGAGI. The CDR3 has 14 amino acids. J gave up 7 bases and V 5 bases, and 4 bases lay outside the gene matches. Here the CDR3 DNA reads TGTGCCAGCAGTGGACAGGGTTTGAATTCACCCCTCCACTTT. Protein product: CASSGQGLNSPLHF.

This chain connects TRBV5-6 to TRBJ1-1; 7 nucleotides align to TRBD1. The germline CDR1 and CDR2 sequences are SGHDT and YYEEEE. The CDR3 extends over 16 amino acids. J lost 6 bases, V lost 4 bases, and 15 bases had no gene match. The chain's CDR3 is CASSPNTDRERAEAFF. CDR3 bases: TGTGCCAGCAGCCCCAACACCGACAGGGAGAGGGCTGAAGCTTTCTTT.

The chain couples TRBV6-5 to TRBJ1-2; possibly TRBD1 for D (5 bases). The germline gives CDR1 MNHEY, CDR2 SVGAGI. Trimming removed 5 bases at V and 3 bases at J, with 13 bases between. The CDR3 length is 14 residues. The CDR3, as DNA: TGTGCCAGCAGTAGGGGAAGGTCGGACTATGGCTACACCTTC. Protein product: CASSRGRSDYGYTF.

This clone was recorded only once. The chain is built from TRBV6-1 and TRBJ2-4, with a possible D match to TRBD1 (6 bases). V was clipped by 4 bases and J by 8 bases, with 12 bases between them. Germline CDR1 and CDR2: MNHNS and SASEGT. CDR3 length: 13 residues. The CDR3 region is CASSAQGRDIQYF. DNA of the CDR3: TGTGCCAGCAGTGCACAGGGTAGGGACATTCAGTACTTC.

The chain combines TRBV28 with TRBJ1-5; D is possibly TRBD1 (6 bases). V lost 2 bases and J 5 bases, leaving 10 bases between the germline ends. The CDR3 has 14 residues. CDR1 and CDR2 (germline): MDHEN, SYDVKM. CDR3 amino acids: CASSLDRTHQPQHF. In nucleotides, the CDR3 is TGTGCCAGCAGTTTAGACAGGACTCATCAGCCCCAGCATTTT.

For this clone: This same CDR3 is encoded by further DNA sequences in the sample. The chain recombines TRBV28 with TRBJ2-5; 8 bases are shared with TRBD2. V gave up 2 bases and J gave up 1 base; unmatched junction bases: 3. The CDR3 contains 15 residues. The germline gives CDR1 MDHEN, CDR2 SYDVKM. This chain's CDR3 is CASSLTSGGQETQYF. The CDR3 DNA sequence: TGTGCCAGCAGTTTAACCAGCGGGGGCCAAGAGACCCAGTACTTC.

CDR3 sequence (DNA): TGCGCCAGCAGCTTAGGGACACCTAAATCACCCCTCCACTTT. Translation: CASSLGTPKSPLHF. The chain uses TRBV5-1 and TRBJ1-6, with D perhaps TRBD1 (6 bases). V was cut by 2 bases and J by 10 bases, with 13 bases left in between. CDR1 and CDR2 (germline): SGHRS, YFSETQ. CDR3 length: 14 residues.

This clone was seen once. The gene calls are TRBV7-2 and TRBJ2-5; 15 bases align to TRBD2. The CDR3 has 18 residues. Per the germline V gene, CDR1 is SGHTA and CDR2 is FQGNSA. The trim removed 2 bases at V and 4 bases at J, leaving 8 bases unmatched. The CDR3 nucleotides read TGTGCCAGCAGCTTAATCCCGGGACTAGCGGGGGGTAGAGAGACCCAGTACTTC. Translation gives CASSLIPGLAGGRETQYF.

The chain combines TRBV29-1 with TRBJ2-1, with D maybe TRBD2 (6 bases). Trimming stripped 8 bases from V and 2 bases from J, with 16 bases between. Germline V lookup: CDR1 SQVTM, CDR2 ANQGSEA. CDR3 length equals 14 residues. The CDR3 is CSSKRREPYNEQFF. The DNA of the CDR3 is TGCAGCTCAAAAAGGAGGGAACCCTACAATGAGCAGTTCTTC.

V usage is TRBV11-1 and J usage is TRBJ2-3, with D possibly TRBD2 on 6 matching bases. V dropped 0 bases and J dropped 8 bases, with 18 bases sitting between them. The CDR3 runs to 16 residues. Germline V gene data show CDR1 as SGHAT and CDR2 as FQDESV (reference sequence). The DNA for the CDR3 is TGTGCCAGCAGCTTAGCCGAGGGAGGCTCCGAGGGTACGCAGTATTTT. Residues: CASSLAEGGSEGTQYF.

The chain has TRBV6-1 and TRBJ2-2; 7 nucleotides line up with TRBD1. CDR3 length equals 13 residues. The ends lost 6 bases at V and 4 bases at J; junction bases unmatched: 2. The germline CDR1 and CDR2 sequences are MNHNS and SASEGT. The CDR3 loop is CASSYRGTGELFF. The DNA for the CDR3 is TGTGCCAGCAGCTACAGGGGCACCGGGGAGCTGTTTTTT.